This T cell receptor beta chain came from a study of sequential checkpoint blockade in melanoma. Study details: Both treatment sequences were followed by maintenance nivolumab. TCRbeta immunosequencing was performed on DNA from fewer than 95 pretreatment melanoma tumor samples.

This clone was recorded a few times. Germline-derived CDR1 and CDR2 are KGHSH and LQKENI. The CDR3 contains 20 residues. V lost 5 bases, J lost 3 bases, and 21 bases stayed unmatched. Treatment given: randomized to nivolumab then ipilimumab (arm A) or the reverse (arm B). Sequenced by immunoSEQ multiplex PCR; TCRdb stores in-frame clones only, minus some. The sample carries about 5,100 clones, 25% to 30% recorded once. Sample: tumor tissue (inferred from file names), taken from a patient given nivolumab and ipilimumab in sequence. This TCR was sampled from a human donor with melanoma. The chain carries TRBV18 and TRBJ1-4; 7 nucleotides align to TRBD1. CDR3: CASSSLSTGSREAANEKLFF. CDR3 DNA: TGTGCCAGCTCATCACTCTCGACAGGGAGTAGAGAGGCGGCTAATGAAAAACTGTTTTTT.